This TCR beta chain comes out of a study of T cells in Graves' hyperthyroidism and ophthalmopathy. General observations from the study: Ophthalmopathy cases were set apart from stable hyperthyroidism by a 13 V-J model. Within blood appeared most thyroid clonotypes that had expanded above 0.001.

V dropped 5 bases and J dropped 2 bases, with 11 bases sitting between them. Germline V lookup: CDR1 LGHDT, CDR2 YNNKEL (reference sequence). There are 14 residues in the CDR3. This clonotype was recorded at least ten times. Its target is not known. Using RNA transcripts as the source, TCR beta CDR3 regions were amplified. The HTBI primer set was used in a first-round RT-PCR of the TCR CDR3. TCRdb analysed the multiplex PCR reads with MiXCR anew, one entry per CDR3 protein. In the table there are about 640,000 distinct CDR3 sequences, about 14% of which are singletons. Clinical Activity Scores of at least 3, NOSPECS grades of at least 4 and durations under 3 months characterized ophthalmopathy patients.

The TCR comes from a woman in her 50s with Graves' ophthalmopathy. The V and J genes are TRBV3-1 and TRBJ2-3; D might be TRBD2 (5 bases). Sequencing was done on a sample of blood. The CDR3 bases are TGTGCCAGCAGCTATCGGGGAGCCACAGATACGCAGTATTTT. Its translation is CASSYRGATDTQYF.